This T cell receptor beta chain was sequenced during a study of blood T cell repertoires in COVID-19. Study information: COVID-19 samples collected from the United States, Italy and Spain covered acute and convalescent phases. Sample material is recorded as cDNA or gDNA derived from T cells, B-cell-depleted T cells, or PBMCs.

V dropped 3 bases and J dropped 2; count of bases not matched to a gene: 0. The germline V gene encodes CDR1 SSHAT and CDR2 FNYEAQ (reference sequence). This CDR3 region has 15 residues. Source study methods: Reference gene primers were amplified, and this amplification served to estimate nucleated cell counts. Assay: immunoSEQ multiplex PCR; the TCRdb copy retains only in-frame clones and omits some. V and J calls and clone size follow that table, whereas D and trimming were derived from the DNA. The sample has 100,000 to 130,000 clones; just over 90% are singletons. Sequencing was performed on peripheral blood. The receptor comes from a woman aged 25 to 39 with acute or convalescent COVID-19. The V call is TRBV7-7, the J call TRBJ2-5, with 13 bases identical to TRBD2. The CDR3: CASSLGLAGQETQYF. Here the CDR3 DNA reads TGTGCCAGCAGCTTGGGACTAGCGGGGCAAGAGACCCAGTACTTC.